This entry lists 27 T cell receptor beta chains sequenced from one sample in a study of T cell clones after liver transplantation. Assay: immunoSEQ multiplex PCR; the TCRdb copy retains only in-frame clones and omits some. The data contain approximately 100,000 clones, about 86% of them singletons. The sequences come from CD4+ T cells from blood, collected around 44 months after liver transplant. The receptors come from a human patient who received a liver transplant. A subset of T cells may come from the graft donor.

This clone was seen once. The V and J genes are TRBV2 and TRBJ1-2, with D perhaps TRBD1 (5 bases). CDR1 SNHLY and CDR2 FYNNEI come from the germline V gene. V was clipped by 4 bases and J by 2 bases, with 14 bases between them. This CDR3 comprises 15 residues. The CDR3 sequence is CASSAEAGPNYGYTF. CDR3 DNA: TGTGCCAGCAGTGCCGAGGCAGGGCCCAACTATGGCTACACCTTC.

In this sample, this clone turned up many times. The chain uses TRBV29-1 and TRBJ1-4; 7 bases agree with TRBD1. This CDR3 is built from 13 residues. CDR1 and CDR2 (germline): SQVTM, ANQGSEA. J lost 4 bases, V lost 7 bases, and 6 bases had no gene match. The CDR3 reads CSALDRVNEKLFF. CDR3 nucleotides: TGCAGCGCCCTAGACAGGGTTAATGAAAAACTGTTTTTT.

The chain uses TRBV30 and TRBJ2-7, with 10 bases identical to TRBD1. CDR1 is GTSNPN and CDR2 is SVGIG in the germline V gene (reference sequence). The CDR3 is 14 residues long. V shed 2 bases and J 4 bases; nucleotides not matched to a gene: 5. CDR3 sequence reads: CAWSTGDRGYEQYF. The CDR3 region has the DNA TGTGCCTGGAGTACCGGGGACAGGGGATACGAGCAGTACTTC.

The rearrangement links TRBV29-1 to TRBJ2-7; possibly TRBD1 for D (5 bases). V shed 6 bases and J shed 0 bases, with 12 bases lying between them. The CDR3 totals 13 residues. Germline CDR1 reads SQVTM; CDR2 reads ANQGSEA. As DNA, the CDR3 is TGCAGCGTGGTCGGACAAGACTCCTACGAGCAGTACTTC. It codes for CSVVGQDSYEQYF.

The CDR3 spells CASSYAQGSNQPQHF. The CDR3 region has the DNA TGTGCCAGCAGTTACGCGCAGGGGAGCAATCAGCCCCAGCATTTT. This chain joins TRBV6-5 and TRBJ1-5, with D maybe TRBD1 (6 bases). The CDR3 loop spans 15 amino acids. Germline values: CDR1 MNHEY, CDR2 SVGAGI. Deletions cut 2 bases from V and 1 base from J, with 9 bases between.

The chain joins TRBV9 to TRBJ1-2; D uncertain. The CDR3 consists of 13 residues. Deletions cut 0 bases from V and 4 bases from J, with 7 bases between. The germline V gene has CDR1 SGDLS and CDR2 YYNGEE. Here the CDR3 DNA reads TGTGCCAGCAGCGTAGGTTCCTCCTATGGCTACACCTTC. It yields the protein CASSVGSSYGYTF.

This clone was observed a single time. V and J are TRBV23-1 and TRBJ1-3; tentative D call: TRBD1 (6 bases). TRBV23-1 is recorded as an ORF, its role being uncertain. This CDR3 comprises 18 residues. With 7 bases removed from V and 0 bases from J, the gap between germline ends came to 22 bases. The CDR3 DNA reads TGCGCCAGCACTACCGGGACAAAATCCTCAGACTCTGGAAACACCATATATTTT. Its translation: CASTTGTKSSDSGNTIYF.

The chain couples TRBV2 to TRBJ1-6, with 9 bases identical to TRBD1. CDR3 size: 15 residues. Germline assignment: CDR1 SNHLY and CDR2 FYNNEI. The V and J ends lost 7 bases and 7 bases, in that order; junction bases with no gene match: 8. The chain's CDR3 is CASTWGQGGNSPLHF. CDR3 DNA: TGTGCCAGCACCTGGGGACAGGGCGGCAATTCACCCCTCCACTTT.

This clone has just a few counts. This chain connects TRBV4-3 to TRBJ2-1; D might be TRBD1 (5 bases). Germline V CDR1 and CDR2: LGHNA, YSLEER. V was pared by 4 bases and J by 6 bases, with 16 bases between. This CDR3 spans 15 amino acids. The DNA for the CDR3 is TGCGCCAGCAGCCGAAGTCAGGGTCTCGGCAATGAGCAGTTCTTC. This gives the protein CASSRSQGLGNEQFF.

The J gene is TRBJ2-3, the V gene TRBV6-1; the match to TRBD1 covers 7 bases. CDR3 length: 13 residues. Germline trimming cut 3 bases from V and 7 bases from J; bases unmatched to any gene: 4. Germline V CDR1 and CDR2: MNHNS, SASEGT. The CDR3 region is CASSEDRRYTQYF. The CDR3 DNA is TGTGCCAGCAGTGAGGACAGGAGGTATACGCAGTATTTT.

The chain links TRBV6-5 to TRBJ2-7; maybe TRBD1 (5 bases). CDR1 is MNHEY and CDR2 is SVGAGI in the germline V gene. Trimming removed 6 bases at V and 1 base at J, with 10 bases between. The CDR3 sequence is 13 residues long. In DNA, the CDR3 is TGTGCCAGCAGGGCGCCAGGGTCCTACGAGCAGTACTTC. This sequence encodes CASRAPGSYEQYF.

The chain uses TRBV28 and TRBJ1-2; D is unclear. The CDR3 totals 10 residues. Trimming cost V 6 bases and J 5 bases, with 4 bases left between them. Germline loops: CDR1 MDHEN, CDR2 SYDVKM. CDR3 in amino acids: CASSQYGYTF. DNA of the CDR3: TGTGCCAGCAGCCAATATGGCTACACCTTC.

V is TRBV7-3 and J is TRBJ2-1, with D maybe TRBD2 (6 bases). The CDR3 extends over 13 amino acids. CDR1 and CDR2 from the germline V gene are SGHTA and FQGTGA. Trimming pared 8 bases from V and 0 bases from J, leaving 8 bases between. The CDR3 sequence: CASGRGSYNEQFF. The CDR3, as DNA: TGTGCCAGCGGGCGGGGCTCCTACAATGAGCAGTTCTTC.

This clone was detected once. The chain combines TRBV6-4 with TRBJ2-7; D is possibly TRBD2 (6 bases). The germline CDR1 and CDR2 sequences are MRHNA and SNTAGT. CDR3 size: 14 residues. V lost 6 bases and J 7 bases, leaving 19 bases between the germline ends. CDR3: CASSTGTEGAEQYF. In DNA, the CDR3 is TGTGCCAGCAGCACCGGGACTGAAGGAGCTGAGCAGTACTTC.

This sequence joins TRBV5-1 and TRBJ1-2, with TRBD1 matching 9 bases. CDR3 size: 16 residues. Per the germline V gene, CDR1 is SGHRS and CDR2 is YFSETQ. V trimming: 4 bases; J trimming: 1 base; junction bases outside the gene matches: 8. In DNA form, the CDR3 reads TGCGCCAGCAGCCCAAACCGACAGGGGGATAACTATGGCTACACCTTC. This translates into CASSPNRQGDNYGYTF.

The CDR3 coding sequence is TGCGCCAGCAGTCTGGCAGCCAGTACTTACTACGAGCAGTACTTC. This translates into CASSLAASTYYEQYF. This rearrangement joins TRBV10-2 to TRBJ2-7; D remains unclear. CDR3 length equals 15 residues. With 5 bases removed from V and 3 bases from J, the gap between germline ends came to 17 bases. CDR1 is WSHSY, CDR2 SAAADI, per germline.

J is TRBJ2-5 and V is TRBV11-3; 8 positions match TRBD2. The CDR3 loop spans 14 amino acids. Germline lookup yields CDR1 SGHNT and CDR2 YENEEA. J lost 5 bases, V lost 1 base, and 3 bases had no gene match. CDR3 bases: TGTGCCAGCAGCTTAGGAGCGGGAGTGGAGACCCAGTACTTC. Protein product: CASSLGAGVETQYF.

This chain uses TRBV5-8 with TRBJ1-2; D perhaps matches TRBD1 (5 bases). Per the germline V gene, CDR1 is SGHTS and CDR2 is YDEGEE. The germline V and J ends were trimmed by 1 base and 5 bases, with 15 bases remaining between them. The CDR3 is 15 amino acids. The chain's CDR3 is CASSLTHAGLYGYTF. As DNA, the CDR3 is TGTGCCAGCAGCTTGACGCATGCGGGGCTTTATGGCTACACCTTC.

This clone has a single count. This chain uses TRBV13 with TRBJ2-3; the D is unclear. CDR3 length: 14 amino acids. The ends were cut back, 4 bases at V and 3 bases at J, with 11 bases in the middle. CDR1 is PRHDT, CDR2 FYEKMQ, per germline (reference sequence). The CDR3 spells CASSSYAGTDTQYF. The CDR3 region has the DNA TGTGCCAGCAGCTCGTACGCAGGAACAGATACGCAGTATTTT.

V gene TRBV15 combines with J gene TRBJ2-1; D gene ambiguous. V lost 0 bases to trimming and J lost 7 bases, with 10 bases between them. Germline V gives CDR1 LNHNV, CDR2 YYDKDF (reference sequence). This CDR3 has 14 residues. In DNA, the CDR3 is TGTGCCACCAGCAGAGATAGGGTCGGGAATGAGCAGTTCTTC. Protein product: CATSRDRVGNEQFF.

This sequence joins TRBV4-3 and TRBJ2-3; TRBD2 aligns across 13 bases. From germline, CDR1 is LGHNA and CDR2 YSLEER. V dropped 4 bases and J dropped 3; count of bases not matched to a gene: 7. CDR3 length equals 17 residues. This CDR3 is CASSLRTSGGLTDTQYF. The CDR3 nucleotides read TGCGCCAGCAGCCTCCGGACTAGCGGGGGCTTAACAGATACGCAGTATTTT.

The rearrangement uses TRBV9 and TRBJ2-1, with D uncertain. There are 14 residues in the CDR3. Trimming took off 5 bases at V and 6 bases at J, with 15 bases between the two ends. Germline V lookup: CDR1 SGDLS, CDR2 YYNGEE. The CDR3 is CASSDELFLNEQFF. CDR3 nucleotides: TGTGCCAGCAGTGACGAACTTTTTCTCAATGAGCAGTTCTTC.

This chain joins TRBV5-1 and TRBJ1-2; 9 bases are a match to TRBD1. Germline V gives CDR1 SGHRS, CDR2 YFSETQ. The CDR3 loop spans 15 amino acids. V trimming: 4 bases; J trimming: 7 bases; junction bases outside the gene matches: 11. CDR3 DNA: TGCGCCAGCAGCCCGCAGACAGGGGGAAGTGGTGGCTACACCTTC. This gives the protein CASSPQTGGSGGYTF.

The gene calls are TRBV7-2 and TRBJ2-1; D is uncertain. Trimming shortened V by 5 bases and J by 3 bases, and 14 bases separated the two germline ends. The germline gives CDR1 SGHTA, CDR2 FQGNSA. This CDR3 is 15 amino acids long. The CDR3 region is CASSHATALYNEQFF. The DNA of the CDR3 is TGTGCCAGCAGCCACGCTACAGCACTCTACAATGAGCAGTTCTTC.

The rearrangement joins TRBV6-6 to TRBJ2-7; 9 nucleotides agree with TRBD1. Germline values: CDR1 MNHNY, CDR2 SVGAGI (reference sequence). The CDR3 is made up of 15 amino acids. J gave up 3 bases and V 5 bases, and 8 bases lay outside the gene matches. The CDR3 sequence is CASSLLGTGNYEQYF. CDR3 sequence (DNA): TGTGCCAGCAGTCTCCTCGGGACAGGGAACTACGAGCAGTACTTC.

This clone was picked up a small number of times. The chain uses TRBV6-1 and TRBJ1-1; possibly TRBD1 for D (5 bases). Trimming left V 2 bases short and J 1 base short, with 20 bases between. The CDR3 is 18 residues long. The germline V gene has CDR1 MNHNS and CDR2 SASEGT. The CDR3 DNA reads TGTGCCAGCAGTGAAAAAACTAAAGGGCTCAGGGCGAACACTGAAGCTTTCTTT. It translates to CASSEKTKGLRANTEAFF.

The J gene is TRBJ1-4, the V gene TRBV11-2, with D unclear. The CDR3 has 14 amino acids. The germline gives CDR1 SGHAT, CDR2 FQNNGV. Between the trimmed V and J ends, which lost 8 bases and 0 bases, there was a span of 10 bases. DNA of the CDR3: TGTGCCAGCGCAATGGGTACAACTAATGAAAAACTGTTTTTT. It encodes CASAMGTTNEKLFF.